This T cell receptor beta chain was observed in a study of control samples from healthy donors and cancer patients. The CDR3 sequence is 13 residues long. Germline assignment: CDR1 GTSNPN and CDR2 SVGIG (reference sequence). V lost 5 bases and J 5 bases, leaving 15 bases between the germline ends. The method was immunoSEQ multiplex PCR; TCRdb's version includes in-frame clones alone and lacks a portion of them. The top ten hold roughly 2.5% of the sample, which has 100,000 to 150,000 clones, around nine tenths seen once. Material for sequencing was blood. This clonotype was obtained from a young man in good health. The V call is TRBV30, the J call TRBJ2-5; D uncertain. The CDR3 reads CAWDPRLGETQYF. The CDR3 nucleotides read TGTGCCTGGGACCCCCGGCTCGGGGAGACCCAGTACTTC. Full variable domain (rest looked up from reference TRBV30 and TRBJ2-5): SQTIHQWPATLVQPVGSPLSLECTVEGTSNPNLYWYRQAAGRGLQLLFYSVGIGQISSEVPQNLSASRPQDRQFILSSKKLLLSDSGFYLCAWDPRLGETQYFGPGTRLLVL.